The 10 T cell receptor beta chains listed next were all sequenced from one sample in a study of T cell responses to AZD1222 COVID-19 vaccine. Assay: immunoSEQ multiplex PCR; the TCRdb copy retains only in-frame clones and omits some. Among roughly 130,000 clones listed, 90% to 95% were seen once. The sequencing used peripheral blood, collected 28 days after the second AZD1222 dose. These receptors were obtained from an adult who received the AZD1222 COVID-19 vaccine.

In this sample, this clone turned up once. The chain employs TRBV11-1 and TRBJ1-2; a possible D gene is TRBD1 (5 bases). Looked up from germline, CDR1 is SGHAT and CDR2 is FQDESV (reference sequence). This CDR3 spans 11 amino acids. Trimming took 5 bases from V and 8 from J, leaving 9 bases between them. CDR3 DNA sequence: TGTGCCAGCAGCCCAGGGTACGGCTACACCTTC. Translation: CASSPGYGYTF.

The V call is TRBV4-3, the J call TRBJ2-1; D possibly matches TRBD1 or TRBD2 (5 bases each). Germline V lookup: CDR1 LGHNA, CDR2 YSLEER. CDR3 length equals 15 residues. V was shortened by 0 bases and J by 4 bases, with 10 bases between the two germline ends. DNA for the CDR3: TGCGCCAGCAGCCAAGACGGGACGGGTTACAATGAGCAGTTCTTC. Translating gives CASSQDGTGYNEQFF.

The genes are TRBV28 and TRBJ1-5; D possibly corresponds to TRBD1 (6 bases). V was pared by 3 bases and J by 9 bases, with 24 bases between. The CDR3 is 17 amino acids. The V gene's germline CDR1 is MDHEN and CDR2 SYDVKM. CDR3 sequence: CASSLSGGQGGAAPQHF. The CDR3 DNA reads as TGTGCCAGCAGTTTGAGTGGGGGGCAGGGAGGGGCAGCGCCCCAGCATTTT. Filled out from reference TRBV28 and TRBJ1-5, the complete variable domain reads DVKVTQSSRYLVKRTGEKVFLECVQDMDHENMFWYRQDPGLGLRLIYFSYDVKMKEKGDIPEGYSVSREKKERFSLILESASTNQTSMYLCASSLSGGQGGAAPQHFGDGTRLSIL.

The chain carries TRBV7-9 and TRBJ2-1; D is unclear. Germline V gene data show CDR1 as SEHNR and CDR2 as FQNEAQ (reference sequence). Between the trimmed V and J ends, which lost 5 bases and 4 bases, there was a span of 9 bases. This CDR3 has 13 amino acids. The CDR3 here is CASSLADYNEQFF. CDR3 DNA: TGTGCCAGCAGCCTTGCGGATTACAATGAGCAGTTCTTC. Filled out from reference TRBV7-9 and TRBJ2-1, the complete variable domain reads DTGVSQNPRHKITKRGQNVTFRCDPISEHNRLYWYRQTLGQGPEFLTYFQNEAQLEKSRLLSDRFSAERPKGSFSTLEIQRTEQGDSAMYLCASSLADYNEQFFGPGTRLTVL.

This chain uses TRBV14 with TRBJ1-2, with D unresolved. Trimming took 0 bases from V and 4 from J, leaving 6 bases between them. This CDR3 has 13 amino acids. Germline V gene sequence: CDR1 SGHDN, CDR2 FVKESK. The CDR3 loop reads CASSQEVFYGYTF. The CDR3 bases are TGTGCCAGCAGCCAAGAGGTTTTCTATGGCTACACCTTC.

V usage is TRBV6-1 and J usage is TRBJ2-7; 7 bases map to TRBD1. V lost 0 bases, J lost 0 bases, and 11 bases stayed unmatched. This CDR3 spans 18 amino acids. Germline-derived CDR1 and CDR2 are MNHNS and SASEGT. In nucleotides, the CDR3 is TGTGCCAGCAGTGAAGCGACCCTTTGGGGACAGAACTCCTACGAGCAGTACTTC. The encoded protein is CASSEATLWGQNSYEQYF.

This clone was observed a single time. The chain is built from TRBV13 and TRBJ1-3; D perhaps matches TRBD1 (5 bases). The CDR3 extends over 14 amino acids. V lost 5 bases to trimming and J lost 0 bases, with 8 bases between them. Germline values: CDR1 PRHDT, CDR2 FYEKMQ (reference sequence). The CDR3 here is CASSPDSSGNTIYF. CDR3 DNA: TGTGCCAGCAGCCCCGACAGCTCTGGAAACACCATATATTTT.

Here the CDR3 DNA reads TGTGCCAGCAGTCCGGGGGGCAGATTTAATGAGCAGTTCTTC. Its translation: CASSPGGRFNEQFF. The chain recombines TRBV5-6 with TRBJ2-1; D perhaps matches TRBD2 (7 bases). Germline CDR1 reads SGHDT; CDR2 reads YYEEEE. CDR3 length: 14 residues. V was shortened by 5 bases and J by 7 bases, with 16 bases between the two germline ends.

This chain uses TRBV6-1 with TRBJ2-1, with 7 bases lining up with TRBD1. The CDR3 spans 16 residues. CDR1 and CDR2 (germline): MNHNS, SASEGT. V shed 8 bases, J shed 1 base, and the junction held 11 bases outside the gene matches. CDR3 protein: CASGVLWDSSYNEQFF. CDR3 bases: TGTGCCAGCGGTGTTCTATGGGACAGTTCCTACAATGAGCAGTTCTTC.

This chain joins TRBV27 and TRBJ2-2; 7 bases fit TRBD2. Per the germline V gene, CDR1 is MNHEY and CDR2 is SMNVEV (reference sequence). This CDR3 comprises 15 residues. With V trimmed by 2 bases and J by 4 bases, 4 bases remained unmatched. DNA for the CDR3: TGTGCCAGCAGTTTACTAGCGGTGGGCACCGGGGAGCTGTTTTTT. It codes for CASSLLAVGTGELFF.